This T cell receptor (beta chain) is from a study of blood T cell repertoires in COVID-19. Assay: immunoSEQ multiplex PCR; the TCRdb copy retains only in-frame clones and omits some. The data show around 290,000 clones, roughly 87% seen once. The TCR sequence derives from a woman aged 30 to 39 who had recovered from COVID-19. Sequencing was carried out using PBMCs or T cells enriched from blood (not recorded which).

CDR3 sequence: CASSQQGTEAFF. In DNA, the CDR3 is TGCGCCAGCAGCCAACAGGGAACTGAAGCTTTCTTT. The rearrangement uses TRBV5-1 and TRBJ1-1, with D possibly TRBD1 on 6 matching bases. V was clipped by 4 bases and J by 5 bases, with 9 bases between them. This CDR3 contains 12 residues. Germline CDR1 is SGHRS and CDR2 is YFSETQ.